This T cell receptor (beta chain) was documented in a study of cytomegalovirus exposure and HLA in healthy donors. Study results and caveats: Among TCR beta chains, those listed as cytomegalovirus-associated numbered some 170.

In the case of this clone: Its antigen remains unknown.

PCR used 60 Vbeta primers and 13 Jbeta primers. Using immunoSEQ multiplex PCR, the repertoire was profiled, and TCRdb retains in-frame clones only, with some absent. The data show a few hundred thousand clones, 83% seen once. The length of the CDR3 is 14 residues. The V end lost 5 bases, the J end lost 5 bases, and 15 bases lay between the germline ends. Germline CDR1 and CDR2: SGHTA and FQGTGA. The clonotype originates from a girl between 10 and 17 years old in good health and CMV-seronegative. The sequenced sample consisted of PBMCs. V is TRBV7-3 and J is TRBJ1-2; weak D call: TRBD1 (5 bases). The CDR3 sequence is CASSLGPADYGYTF. The CDR3, as DNA: TGTGCCAGCAGCCTGGGGCCAGCTGATTATGGCTACACCTTC.